The following is a T cell receptor beta chain sequence with its context. The antigen remains undetermined. V lost 5 bases to trimming and J lost 5 bases; unmatched junction nucleotides: 5. There are 13 residues in the CDR3. Per the germline V gene, CDR1 is LNHDA and CDR2 is SQIVND (reference sequence). PCR primers comprised 60 Vbeta and 13 Jbeta primers. Profiling relied on immunoSEQ multiplex PCR, and the TCRdb table lists in-frame clones only, not all of them. The sample lists more than 80,000 clones; 65% to 75% were seen once. These data originate in a study of cytomegalovirus exposure and HLA in healthy donors. Study summary: Earlier work reported 100 million to 130 million unique TCR beta sequences from approximately 180 million T cells. Regarding the study as a whole: V segments that were indistinguishable, TRBV6-2 and TRBV6-3 among them, were omitted from analysis. Earlier analysis found most TCR beta V segments productive about 87% or about 30% of the time.

Sequenced input: PBMCs. The V and J genes are TRBV19 and TRBJ1-1; 7 positions match TRBD1. The sequence was collected from a female donor in good health and CMV-seronegative. CDR3 sequence reads: CASSGSGGTEAFF. The CDR3, as DNA: TGTGCCAGTAGTGGCTCAGGGGGAACTGAAGCTTTCTTT.